This entry lists 12 T cell receptor beta chains sequenced from one sample in a study of blood T cell repertoires in COVID-19. The method was immunoSEQ multiplex PCR; TCRdb's version includes in-frame clones alone and lacks a portion of them. The sample records 170,000 or so clones, 80% to 90% being singletons. The sequenced material came from peripheral blood. These receptors all stem from a man aged 18 to 29 who had recovered from COVID-19.

This clone was counted a single time. The CDR3 is CASIFGTGGYEQYF. CDR3 nucleotide sequence: TGTGCCAGCATTTTCGGGACAGGAGGTTACGAGCAGTACTTC. This chain joins TRBV6-5 and TRBJ2-7; 8 nucleotides agree with TRBD1. The CDR3 loop spans 14 amino acids. V was clipped by 7 bases and J by 4 bases; unmatched bases: 9. CDR1 is MNHEY and CDR2 is SVGAGI in the germline V gene.

V is TRBV7-9 and J is TRBJ1-2; TRBD1 matches 7 bases. V was clipped by 5 bases and J by 4 bases; unmatched bases: 7. Germline V gives CDR1 SEHNR, CDR2 FQNEAQ (reference sequence). The CDR3 has 14 residues. This CDR3 is CASSPMTGTYGYTF. The DNA for the CDR3 is TGTGCCAGCAGCCCGATGACAGGGACCTATGGCTACACCTTC. Complete variable domain (other parts from reference TRBV7-9 and TRBJ1-2): DTGVSQNPRHKITKRGQNVTFRCDPISEHNRLYWYRQTLGQGPEFLTYFQNEAQLEKSRLLSDRFSAERPKGSFSTLEIQRTEQGDSAMYLCASSPMTGTYGYTFGSGTRLTVV.

V gene TRBV6-5 combines with J gene TRBJ2-7; 9 bases line up with TRBD2. With 8 bases clipped from V and 7 bases from J, the junction kept 3 bases outside the gene matches. This CDR3 comprises 11 residues. CDR1 and CDR2 (germline): MNHEY, SVGAGI. CDR3 nucleotides: TGTGCCAGCGGGCGGGAGGGGGAGCAGTACTTC. Its translation: CASGREGEQYF.

J is TRBJ2-3 and V is TRBV7-9; 8 bases agree with TRBD1. Germline-derived CDR1 and CDR2 are SEHNR and FQNEAQ (reference sequence). The CDR3 sequence is 16 residues long. J lost 2 bases, V lost 4 bases, and 8 bases had no gene match. The CDR3 protein is CASSSRQGPDTDTQYF. CDR3 nucleotide sequence: TGTGCCAGCAGCTCCCGACAGGGGCCCGACACAGATACGCAGTATTTT.

The J gene is TRBJ2-7, the V gene TRBV7-8; D might be TRBD1 (5 bases). Trimming took 5 bases from V and 8 from J, leaving 25 bases between them. From germline, CDR1 is SGHVS and CDR2 FQNEAQ. The CDR3 covers 16 residues. CDR3 residues: CASSPRTVVGPYQQYF. DNA for the CDR3: TGTGCCAGCAGCCCAAGGACCGTAGTGGGGCCTTATCAGCAGTACTTC.

This chain connects TRBV18 to TRBJ2-3, with D perhaps TRBD1 (5 bases). In germline, CDR1 is KGHSH, CDR2 LQKENI. The CDR3 loop spans 15 amino acids. The germline V and J ends were trimmed by 3 bases and 6 bases, with 16 bases remaining between them. The CDR3 here is CASSPGRGWKDTQYF. The DNA for the CDR3 is TGTGCCAGCTCACCGGGGCGTGGGTGGAAGGATACGCAGTATTTT.

The chain employs TRBV5-6 and TRBJ2-7, with 10 bases fitting TRBD1. Per the germline V gene, CDR1 is SGHDT and CDR2 is YYEEEE. The CDR3 sequence is 13 residues long. With V trimmed by 5 bases and J by 4 bases, 3 bases remained unmatched. For the CDR3, the DNA is TGTGCCAGCAGGGGGACAGGGGCATACGAGCAGTACTTC. The encoded protein is CASRGTGAYEQYF.

V usage is TRBV6-7 and J usage is TRBJ2-1; unclear D gene. TRBV6-7 falls under the ORF class, with uncertain function. This CDR3 contains 11 residues. The V gene lost 3 bases and the J gene lost 6 bases, with 3 bases spanning the gap. The CDR3 sequence is CASSYLNEQFF. CDR3 nucleotides: TGTGCCAGCAGTTATCTCAATGAGCAGTTCTTC.

This chain links TRBV12-3 or TRBV12-4 with TRBJ2-1, with a possible D match to TRBD2 (6 bases). The CDR3 is 12 residues long. Between the trimmed V and J ends, which lost 11 bases and 6 bases, there was a span of 14 bases. The CDR3 sequence is CACQRRGNEQFF. The DNA for the CDR3 is TGTGCCTGCCAGCGGCGGGGCAATGAGCAGTTCTTC.

This clone has only one observation. The J gene is TRBJ1-5, the V gene TRBV5-1; the D is unclear. The CDR3 loop spans 16 amino acids. Trimming shortened V by 4 bases and J by 2 bases, and 16 bases separated the two germline ends. Germline V gene lookup returns CDR1 SGHRS and CDR2 YFSETQ. The CDR3 coding sequence is TGCGCCAGCAGCCCCGGACTGGCGGCGGGCAATCAGCCCCAGCATTTT. It encodes CASSPGLAAGNQPQHF.

The chain couples TRBV4-3 to TRBJ2-7, with 8 bases identical to TRBD1. Germline V gives CDR1 LGHNA, CDR2 YSLEER. The CDR3 spans 13 residues. The J segment lost 3 bases and the V segment lost 3 bases, leaving 1 base of the junction unmatched. In DNA, the CDR3 is TGCGCCAGCAGCCACGGGACAGGCTACGAGCAGTACTTC. Translation gives CASSHGTGYEQYF.

This chain uses TRBV19 with TRBJ2-5; weak D call: TRBD1 (6 bases). The V end was cut by 5 bases, the J end by 5 bases, with 15 bases between. CDR3 size: 14 residues. CDR1 and CDR2 from the germline V gene are LNHDA and SQIVND (reference sequence). The CDR3 region has the DNA TGTGCCAGTAGTGCGAACAGGGTCGGGGAGACCCAGTACTTC. Encoded protein: CASSANRVGETQYF.